Each of the 19 T cell receptor beta chains below was sequenced from the same sample in a study of T-cell reconstitution after alpha-beta-depleted transplantation in children. Researchers prepared the TCRbeta library using unique molecular identifiers, the study reports. TCRdb reprocessed the PCR reads via MiXCR and lists one record per CDR3 protein. The sample contains about 500,000 distinct CDR3 sequences, 32% of which appear only once. The sample here was PBMCs from the stem cell graft donor, taken from the stem cell graft. The receptors originated from a human donor who donated a stem cell graft to a child with aplastic anemia.

The V call is TRBV14, the J call TRBJ1-1, with 8 bases matching TRBD1. The germline V gene has CDR1 SGHDN and CDR2 FVKESK. V lost 6 bases, J lost 0 bases, and 9 bases stayed unmatched. This CDR3 region has 16 residues. The CDR3 nucleotides are TGTGCCAGCAGTCTCAGGACAGGGCTCATGAACACTGAAGCTTTCTTT. Residues: CASSLRTGLMNTEAFF. Together with reference TRBV14 and TRBJ1-1, the CDR3 gives the full variable domain: EAGVTQFPSHSVIEKGQTVTLRCDPISGHDNLYWYRRVMGKEIKFLLHFVKESKQDESGMPNNRFLAERTGGTYSTLKVQPAELEDSGVYFCASSLRTGLMNTEAFFGQGTRLTVV.

The rearrangement links TRBV28 to TRBJ2-4; 7 bases are shared with TRBD2. The CDR3 has 13 amino acids. Germline V gives CDR1 MDHEN, CDR2 SYDVKM. With V trimmed by 7 bases and J by 9 bases, 9 bases remained unmatched. The CDR3 here is CASTLGREGIQYF. As DNA, the CDR3 is TGTGCCAGCACCTTGGGGAGGGAGGGCATTCAGTACTTC.

This chain links TRBV7-9 with TRBJ2-4; TRBD1 agrees at 8 bases. Germline trimming cut 5 bases from V and 0 bases from J; bases unmatched to any gene: 6. This CDR3 spans 16 amino acids. CDR1 and CDR2 (germline): SEHNR, FQNEAQ (reference sequence). The CDR3 here is CASSPRTGPAKNIQYF. As DNA, the CDR3 is TGTGCCAGCAGCCCCCGGACAGGGCCAGCCAAAAACATTCAGTACTTC.

This chain connects TRBV25-1 to TRBJ2-3; TRBD1 agrees at 7 bases. Trimming took 4 bases from V and 4 from J; bases not matched to a gene: 8. This CDR3 has 15 amino acids. The germline V gene has CDR1 MGHDK and CDR2 SYGVNS. The chain's CDR3 is CASSAGTDWSDTQYF. CDR3 DNA sequence: TGTGCCAGCAGTGCCGGGACAGACTGGTCAGATACGCAGTATTTT.

This clonotype was seen more than once but under ten times. The chain links TRBV7-2 to TRBJ2-1; 9 bases match TRBD2. CDR3 length equals 16 residues. V shed 1 base, J shed 7 bases, and the junction held 8 bases outside the gene matches. The germline V gene has CDR1 SGHTA and CDR2 FQGNSA. As DNA, the CDR3 is TGTGCCAGCAGCTTAGGGGCTAGCGGGATCGGTAATGAGCAGTTCTTC. It specifies CASSLGASGIGNEQFF.

The rearrangement uses TRBV25-1 and TRBJ1-1, with D uncertain. Trimming took 5 bases from V and 1 from J, leaving 11 bases between them. From germline, CDR1 is MGHDK and CDR2 SYGVNS. CDR3 length: 14 amino acids. For the CDR3, the DNA is TGTGCCAGCAGTACCCGGTATGGGAACACTGAAGCTTTCTTT. Translated, it gives CASSTRYGNTEAFF.

The gene calls are TRBV6-1 and TRBJ2-7, with D perhaps matching TRBD1 (5 bases). From germline, CDR1 is MNHNS and CDR2 SASEGT. This CDR3 has 13 amino acids. Trimming stripped 6 bases from V and 3 bases from J, with 12 bases between. The CDR3 here is CASREQADYEQYF. The CDR3 DNA follows: TGTGCCAGCAGGGAACAGGCGGACTACGAGCAGTACTTC.

This clonotype appeared a few times. CDR3 DNA: TGCGCCAGCAGCTTGGACGGGAGCGCCTACAATGAGCAGTTCTTC. Residues: CASSLDGSAYNEQFF. The chain uses TRBV5-1 and TRBJ2-1; D is perhaps TRBD2 (6 bases). V lost 0 bases and J 2 bases, leaving 9 bases between the germline ends. Per germline, CDR1 SGHRS and CDR2 YFSETQ. The CDR3 has 15 residues.

This chain uses TRBV6-5 with TRBJ2-5; D remains unclear. The CDR3 length is 15 residues. The V end lost 0 bases, the J end lost 7 bases, and 15 bases lay between the germline ends. Germline CDR1 is MNHEY and CDR2 is SVGAGI. The CDR3 bases are TGTGCCAGCAGTTACTCTTCGGCCGGATTAGCGACCCAGTACTTC. This gives the protein CASSYSSAGLATQYF.

This clonotype was detected only a few times. The chain carries TRBV20-1 and TRBJ2-7; no clear D gene. Per germline, CDR1 DFQATT and CDR2 SNEGSKA (reference sequence). V was clipped by 3 bases and J by 4 bases, with 7 bases between them. CDR3 size: 11 residues. CDR3 in DNA: TGCAGTGCTAGGCCCGCATACGAGCAGTACTTC. It specifies CSARPAYEQYF.

This clonotype turned up a few times. This sequence joins TRBV10-2 and TRBJ2-3; TRBD1 matches 7 bases. Germline V lookup: CDR1 WSHSY, CDR2 SAAADI. CDR3 length: 14 amino acids. The junction had 3 bases not matched to a gene; V was cut back by 6 bases and J by 0 bases. CDR3 sequence: CASRDRLSTDTQYF. In DNA, the CDR3 is TGCGCCAGCAGGGACAGGTTAAGCACAGATACGCAGTATTTT.

A few counts support this clonotype. The chain uses TRBV24-1 and TRBJ1-1; D might be TRBD1 (5 bases). CDR3 length: 14 amino acids. The V end was cut by 7 bases, the J end by 1 base, with 12 bases between. CDR1 is KGHDR, CDR2 SFDVKD, per germline. The CDR3 sequence is CATRAPGTNTEAFF. The DNA for the CDR3 is TGTGCCACCAGGGCCCCGGGGACGAACACTGAAGCTTTCTTT.

The chain joins TRBV10-2 to TRBJ1-5; maybe TRBD1 (6 bases). V was clipped by 6 bases and J by 7 bases, with 13 bases between them. The CDR3 is 13 residues long. Germline V lookup: CDR1 WSHSY, CDR2 SAAADI. The CDR3 sequence: CASRATGSQPQHF. DNA for the CDR3: TGCGCCAGCAGAGCAACAGGGTCCCAGCCCCAGCATTTT.

This clonotype was recorded a few times. The J gene is TRBJ2-1, the V gene TRBV20-1; D gene uncertain. This CDR3 has 14 amino acids. CDR1 and CDR2 (germline): DFQATT, SNEGSKA (reference sequence). V lost 6 bases, J lost 6 bases, and 18 bases lay in between. CDR3 in DNA: TGCAGTGCCCCCTCTGGCCTAGTCTCCAATGAGCAGTTCTTC. It codes for CSAPSGLVSNEQFF.

J is TRBJ2-5 and V is TRBV29-1, with 12 bases lining up with TRBD2. The germline V gene has CDR1 SQVTM and CDR2 ANQGSEA. This CDR3 has 13 amino acids. J was trimmed by 4 bases and V by 7 bases; bases with no gene match: 4. The DNA for the CDR3 is TGCAGCGCCGCGGGACTAGCGGGAGAGACCCAGTACTTC. This encodes CSAAGLAGETQYF.

The chain employs TRBV20-1 and TRBJ1-4, with D perhaps matching TRBD1 (5 bases). V was clipped by 0 bases and J by 7 bases, with 12 bases between them. The CDR3 covers 14 residues. In germline, CDR1 is DFQATT, CDR2 SNEGSKA (reference sequence). CDR3 sequence (DNA): TGCAGTGCTAGAGACGAGGGGAGGACTGAAAAACTGTTTTTT. This encodes CSARDEGRTEKLFF.

This rearrangement joins TRBV4-3 to TRBJ2-1, with a possible D match to TRBD1 (6 bases). CDR1 and CDR2 from the germline V gene are LGHNA and YSLEER. Trimming took off 0 bases at V and 12 bases at J, with 12 bases between the two ends. This CDR3 comprises 13 residues. Here the CDR3 reads CASSQEAPGAQFF. The DNA for the CDR3 is TGCGCCAGCAGCCAAGAGGCCCCAGGGGCGCAGTTCTTC.

This clonotype was counted between two and nine times. The V and J genes are TRBV7-2 and TRBJ2-2; 7 positions match TRBD1. V trimming: 4 bases; J trimming: 0 bases; junction bases outside the gene matches: 5. The germline V gene has CDR1 SGHTA and CDR2 FQGNSA. The CDR3 covers 16 residues. The CDR3 DNA reads as TGTGCCAGCAGCTCTTCGGGACAGACGAACACCGGGGAGCTGTTTTTT. Encoded protein: CASSSSGQTNTGELFF. The full variable domain, completed using reference TRBV7-2 and TRBJ2-2, is GAGVSQSPSNKVTEKGKDVELRCDPISGHTALYWYRQSLGQGLEFLIYFQGNSAPDKSGLPSDRFSAERTGGSVSTLTIQRTQQEDSAVYLCASSSSGQTNTGELFFGEGSRLTVL.

CDR3 in DNA: TGCGCCAGCAGAACACCCCGGGGAGTAGGAGAGACCCAGTACTTC. Its translation: CASRTPRGVGETQYF. The rearrangement uses TRBV5-1 and TRBJ2-5; TRBD2 might be the D (5 bases). V was clipped by 5 bases and J by 4 bases, with 18 bases between them. CDR3 length: 15 residues. Germline CDR1 is SGHRS and CDR2 is YFSETQ.